One sample yielded the 5 T cell receptor beta chains listed below, sequenced in a study of cytomegalovirus exposure and HLA in healthy donors. PCR was performed using 60 Vbeta and 13 Jbeta primers. Assay: immunoSEQ multiplex PCR; the TCRdb copy retains only in-frame clones and omits some. This table has 150,000 to 200,000 clones, roughly 80% appearing once. The sequencing sample was made of PBMCs. The source is a male donor in good health and CMV-seronegative.

The V gene is TRBV6-5, the J gene TRBJ2-3; 13 bases align to TRBD2. Germline V gives CDR1 MNHEY, CDR2 SVGAGI. The CDR3 contains 13 residues. The trim removed 4 bases at V and 15 bases at J, leaving 7 bases unmatched. DNA of the CDR3: TGTGCCAGCAGTTCGACCGGGACTAGCGGGATTTATTTT. This translates into CASSSTGTSGIYF.

This clone has more than one count but fewer than ten. The chain couples TRBV28 to TRBJ2-3; D might be TRBD1 (5 bases). V lost 6 bases and J 3 bases, leaving 10 bases between the germline ends. CDR3 length: 13 residues. CDR1 and CDR2 from the germline V gene are MDHEN and SYDVKM. CDR3 amino acids: CASSSQGTDTQYF. CDR3 sequence (DNA): TGTGCCAGCAGCTCCCAGGGAACAGATACGCAGTATTTT.

This clone was counted at least ten times. V and J are TRBV7-9 and TRBJ1-5; perhaps TRBD1 as D (5 bases). Germline loops: CDR1 SEHNR, CDR2 FQNEAQ (reference sequence). This CDR3 contains 13 residues. Trimming left V 6 bases short and J 4 bases short, with 10 bases between. The CDR3, as DNA: TGTGCCAGCAGGGGCGGGGGAAATCAGCCCCAGCATTTT. This gives the protein CASRGGGNQPQHF.

The J gene is TRBJ2-7, the V gene TRBV18, with D tentatively TRBD1 (6 bases). The length of the CDR3 is 14 residues. Germline CDR1 KGHSH, CDR2 LQKENI. The ends were cut back, 0 bases at V and 2 bases at J, with 8 bases in the middle. The CDR3 DNA follows: TGTGCCAGCTCACCACCTTCAGGGGCCTACGAGCAGTACTTC. It yields the protein CASSPPSGAYEQYF.

The CDR3 nucleotides read TGTGCCAGCAGTTCCAGGGGGGTGAAAGATCCCCAGCATTTT. It codes for CASSSRGVKDPQHF. This chain uses TRBV6-6 with TRBJ1-5; 7 bases are a match to TRBD1. The CDR3 extends over 14 amino acids. Germline CDR1 reads MNHNY; CDR2 reads SVGAGI (reference sequence). Trimming took 4 bases from V and 10 from J; bases not matched to a gene: 10.